These 13 T cell receptor beta chains were sequenced from one sample in a study of CD8 T cells in Susac syndrome. With random hexamers, reverse transcription was performed on about 0.5 to 1 ug of RNA. Via MiXCR, TCRdb re-called the immunoSEQ multiplex PCR reads, giving one row per CDR3 protein. The sample consists of approximately 170,000 distinct CDR3 sequences, roughly nine tenths of them appearing once. What was sequenced was CD4+ T cells from PBMCs. These receptor sequences come from a human donor in good health.

The chain carries TRBV5-4 and TRBJ1-1, with 10 bases that match TRBD1. CDR3 size: 15 residues. Germline CDR1 is SGHNT and CDR2 is YYREEE (reference sequence). V trimming: 5 bases; J trimming: 7 bases; junction bases outside the gene matches: 11. Here the CDR3 reads CASRGDRGPWGEAFF. In DNA, the CDR3 is TGTGCCAGCAGGGGGGACAGGGGCCCTTGGGGTGAAGCTTTCTTT.

This clonotype came up once. The J gene is TRBJ2-7, the V gene TRBV2, with D possibly matching TRBD2 (6 bases). The CDR3 spans 16 residues. The V end was cut by 6 bases, the J end by 6 bases, with 24 bases between. The germline gives CDR1 SNHLY, CDR2 FYNNEI. The CDR3 nucleotides are TGTGCCAGCAGGGAGGGACGGAGGAATCCAGGTGGCGAGCAGTACTTC. Its protein product is CASREGRRNPGGEQYF.

The chain recombines TRBV20-1 with TRBJ2-3, with D uncertain. Between the trimmed V and J ends, which lost 2 bases and 11 bases, there was a span of 11 bases. The CDR3 sequence is 11 residues long. The germline V gene encodes CDR1 DFQATT and CDR2 SNEGSKA (reference sequence). CDR3 residues: CSARKIDWQYF. The DNA for the CDR3 is TGCAGTGCTAGAAAGATCGACTGGCAGTATTTT.

The genes are TRBV4-3 and TRBJ1-2, with D possibly matching TRBD1 (5 bases). Germline values: CDR1 LGHNA, CDR2 YSLEER. This CDR3 has 13 amino acids. V shed 4 bases and J shed 7 bases, with 13 bases lying between them. For the CDR3, the DNA is TGCGCCAGCAGCCTTAAGACAGACGGTGGCTACACCTTC. It specifies CASSLKTDGGYTF.

V and J are TRBV6-1 and TRBJ1-6; D is unclear. The germline gives CDR1 MNHNS, CDR2 SASEGT. Trimming cost V 6 bases and J 7 bases, with 19 bases left between them. The CDR3 sequence is 16 residues long. The CDR3 DNA reads as TGTGCCAGCAGACACACCCGGTTAATAGGGAATTCACCCCTCCACTTT. As protein: CASRHTRLIGNSPLHF.

The chain is built from TRBV10-2 and TRBJ2-7; tentative D call: TRBD1 (5 bases). This CDR3 is 15 amino acids long. Per germline, CDR1 WSHSY and CDR2 SAAADI. Trimming pared 3 bases from V and 0 bases from J, leaving 12 bases between. The CDR3: CASSEGAANSYEQYF. The CDR3 bases are TGCGCCAGCAGTGAAGGGGCGGCTAACTCCTACGAGCAGTACTTC.

In nucleotides, the CDR3 is TGTGCCAGCAGCTTAGGGGGAAAATTCTACGAGCAGTACTTC. It is translated as CASSLGGKFYEQYF. This rearrangement joins TRBV7-2 to TRBJ2-7; unclear D gene. The CDR3 spans 14 residues. The germline gives CDR1 SGHTA, CDR2 FQGNSA. Trimming removed 1 base at V and 3 bases at J, with 10 bases between.

The chain carries TRBV19 and TRBJ1-1, with D unclear. The V end was cut by 5 bases, the J end by 1 base, with 11 bases between. Germline loops: CDR1 LNHDA, CDR2 SQIVND (reference sequence). This CDR3 is built from 14 residues. CDR3 coding DNA: TGTGCCAGTAGTTTCGGGATTGGGAACACTGAAGCTTTCTTT. This gives the protein CASSFGIGNTEAFF.

The CDR3 DNA follows: TGCAGTGCTGGGGGACTAGACAGCTATGAGCAGTTCTTC. Its protein is CSAGGLDSYEQFF. J is TRBJ2-1 and V is TRBV20-1; 8 bases map to TRBD2. The junction had 8 bases not matched to a gene; V was cut back by 5 bases and J by 8 bases. The CDR3 contains 13 residues. Germline V gene data show CDR1 as DFQATT and CDR2 as SNEGSKA (reference sequence).

Notes on this clonotype: The junction differs from germline at one of its ends, possibly a read error. The CDR3 DNA reads as TGTGCCAGCAGTTACCTATATACGACTGAAGTTTTCTTT. This sequence encodes CASSYLYTTEVFF. The J gene is TRBJ1-1, the V gene TRBV6-2 or TRBV6-3; no definite D call. Per the germline V gene, CDR1 is MNHEY and CDR2 is SVGEGT. The CDR3 totals 13 residues.

The V call is TRBV6-5, the J call TRBJ2-2, with D possibly being TRBD1 or TRBD2 (5 bases each). This CDR3 is 19 amino acids long. V lost 0 bases to trimming and J lost 0 bases, with 17 bases between them. From germline, CDR1 is MNHEY and CDR2 SVGAGI. Here the CDR3 DNA reads TGTGCCAGCAGTTACTCGATTCGGGGCCCAAACGCGAACACCGGGGAGCTGTTTTTT. Its translation: CASSYSIRGPNANTGELFF.

The gene calls are TRBV24-1 and TRBJ2-3, with 9 positions matching TRBD2. CDR3 size: 17 residues. The germline gives CDR1 KGHDR, CDR2 SFDVKD. With V trimmed by 3 bases and J by 2 bases, 8 bases remained unmatched. The CDR3 DNA is TGTGCCACCAGTGATAAATCCGGGACTAGCTTCACAGATACGCAGTATTTT. Translation: CATSDKSGTSFTDTQYF.

This chain connects TRBV5-6 to TRBJ1-2; a weak D match, TRBD1 (6 bases). The CDR3 is 16 amino acids. Germline CDR1 SGHDT, CDR2 YYEEEE. Trimming took off 3 bases at V and 3 bases at J, with 18 bases between the two ends. CDR3 bases: TGTGCCAGCAGCTGGGCCCGTACAGGGTATCACTATGGCTACACCTTC. Translating it yields CASSWARTGYHYGYTF.